This entry lists 16 T cell receptor beta chains sequenced from one sample in a study of CD8 T cells in Susac syndrome. Random hexamers were used to reverse transcribe an amount of about 0.5 to 1 ug RNA. TCRdb fed the immunoSEQ multiplex PCR reads into MiXCR, producing one record per CDR3 protein. The table includes 240,000 or so distinct CDR3 sequences, 90% to 97% detected once. The sequencing sample was made of CD4+ T cells from PBMCs. These receptors all come from a human donor with Susac syndrome.

The sample holds one count of this clonotype. The CDR3 nucleotides are TGTGCCTGGACCTCACTAGCGGCTGGAGCTGAGCAGTTCTTC. As protein: CAWTSLAAGAEQFF. This chain links TRBV30 with TRBJ2-1; TRBD2 matches 8 bases. The V gene end was trimmed by 4 bases and the J gene end by 9 bases; junction bases not matched to a gene: 11. This CDR3 is built from 14 residues. CDR1 is GTSNPN, CDR2 SVGIG, per germline (reference sequence).

The chain couples TRBV18 to TRBJ2-1; a possible D gene is TRBD2 (6 bases). The CDR3 is 16 amino acids. The germline gives CDR1 KGHSH, CDR2 LQKENI. The germline V and J ends were trimmed by 1 base and 4 bases, with 14 bases remaining between them. The CDR3 DNA sequence: TGTGCCAGCTCACCACAGGGTGAGGGACTTTACAATGAGCAGTTCTTC. Its translation: CASSPQGEGLYNEQFF. Looking up the rest from reference TRBV18 and TRBJ2-1 gives the full variable domain: NAGVMQNPRHLVRRRGQEARLRCSPMKGHSHVYWYRQLPEEGLKFMVYLQKENIIDESGMPKERFSAEFPKEGPSILRIQQVVRGDSAAYFCASSPQGEGLYNEQFFGPGTRLTVL.

The genes are TRBV7-3 and TRBJ1-1; TRBD1 matches 8 bases. The V segment lost 5 bases and the J segment 1 base; nucleotides outside the gene matches: 3. This CDR3 is 14 amino acids long. The germline gives CDR1 SGHTA, CDR2 FQGTGA. The chain's CDR3 is CASSPTGANTEAFF. The CDR3 nucleotides are TGTGCCAGCAGCCCGACAGGGGCGAACACTGAAGCTTTCTTT. Complete variable domain (other parts from reference TRBV7-3 and TRBJ1-1): GAGVSQTPSNKVTEKGKYVELRCDPISGHTALYWYRQSLGQGPEFLIYFQGTGAADDSGLPNDRFFAVRPEGSVSTLKIQRTERGDSAVYLCASSPTGANTEAFFGQGTRLTVV.

This chain joins TRBV25-1 and TRBJ1-2, with 7 bases aligning to TRBD1. The trim removed 1 base at V and 5 bases at J, leaving 7 bases unmatched. The CDR3 is 15 residues long. Germline CDR1 reads MGHDK; CDR2 reads SYGVNS. The CDR3 bases are TGTGCCAGCAGTGAATCAGGGGGTAGACTGTATGGCTACACCTTC. Translated: CASSESGGRLYGYTF.

CDR3 nucleotide sequence: TGCAGCGTAGAGACAGGATCCTACGAGCAGTACTTC. This sequence encodes CSVETGSYEQYF. The genes are TRBV29-1 and TRBJ2-7; D perhaps matches TRBD1 (6 bases). The CDR3 loop spans 12 amino acids. Germline values: CDR1 SQVTM, CDR2 ANQGSEA. V dropped 6 bases and J dropped 1 base, with 10 bases sitting between them.

V is TRBV6-5 and J is TRBJ2-5, with 9 positions matching TRBD1. The junction had 5 bases not matched to a gene; V was cut back by 6 bases and J by 6 bases. CDR3 length equals 13 residues. The V gene's germline CDR1 is MNHEY and CDR2 SVGAGI. The CDR3 DNA is TGTGCCAGCAGGGGGGACAGGGTGAAGACCCAGTACTTC. Translated: CASRGDRVKTQYF.

This clonotype appeared a few times. This chain uses TRBV20-1 with TRBJ1-1, with D tentatively TRBD1 (6 bases). CDR3 length equals 14 residues. CDR1 and CDR2 (germline): DFQATT, SNEGSKA (reference sequence). The germline V and J ends were trimmed by 0 bases and 1 base, with 9 bases remaining between them. CDR3 in DNA: TGCAGTGCTAGAGAGGGGGGGCGGAACACTGAAGCTTTCTTT. This translates into CSAREGGRNTEAFF.

The chain has TRBV23-1 and TRBJ1-1; D is possibly TRBD1 (5 bases). TRBV23-1 is an ORF for which the function is uncertain. Trimming removed 2 bases at V and 11 bases at J, with 12 bases between. The CDR3 totals 12 residues. The CDR3 bases are TGCGCCAGCAGTCAAAATTGGACATGCGCTTTCTTT. It is translated as CASSQNWTCAFF.

V gene TRBV3-1 combines with J gene TRBJ1-2; 8 nucleotides align to TRBD1. V lost 4 bases, J lost 4 bases, and 8 bases stayed unmatched. This CDR3 has 15 amino acids. The germline V gene encodes CDR1 LGHDT and CDR2 YNNKEL (reference sequence). As DNA, the CDR3 is TGTGCCAGCAGCCCCTCGGGACAGGACCTCTATGGCTACACCTTC. It yields the protein CASSPSGQDLYGYTF.

The gene calls are TRBV29-1 and TRBJ1-4; perhaps TRBD1 as D (5 bases). Trimming removed 6 bases at V and 6 bases at J, with 14 bases between. The CDR3 length is 13 residues. Germline V gene data show CDR1 as SQVTM and CDR2 as ANQGSEA. In nucleotides, the CDR3 is TGCAGCGTGGGGACTCTTCATTATGAAAAACTGTTTTTT. Its protein is CSVGTLHYEKLFF.

This chain connects TRBV20-1 to TRBJ1-2, with D perhaps TRBD1 (5 bases). CDR3 length equals 13 residues. V dropped 0 bases and J dropped 7 bases, with 12 bases sitting between them. Germline assignment: CDR1 DFQATT and CDR2 SNEGSKA (reference sequence). The DNA of the CDR3 is TGCAGTGCTAGAGATCCACTCAGGGCTGGCTACACCTTC. Amino acids: CSARDPLRAGYTF.

J is TRBJ2-5 and V is TRBV6-1, with D possibly matching TRBD2 (6 bases). Trimming removed 5 bases from V and 2 bases from J, with 18 bases in between. This CDR3 is 16 amino acids long. The germline gives CDR1 MNHNS, CDR2 SASEGT. The CDR3 nucleotides are TGTGCCAGCAGTCCCCCTCCGGGAGCCGTACAAGAGACCCAGTACTTC. Encoded protein: CASSPPPGAVQETQYF.

The CDR3 DNA reads as TGTGCCAGCAGTACCCCCTCTGGGGCCAACGTCCTGACTTTC. Amino acids: CASSTPSGANVLTF. The chain couples TRBV6-5 to TRBJ2-6; the D is unclear. V was shortened by 5 bases and J by 0 bases, with 5 bases between the two germline ends. The CDR3 length is 14 residues. Germline V gene sequence: CDR1 MNHEY, CDR2 SVGAGI.

The CDR3 loop is CATGGLAGGPIGELFF. The CDR3 coding sequence is TGTGCCACCGGGGGACTAGCGGGAGGGCCGATCGGGGAGCTGTTTTTT. The chain carries TRBV11-2 and TRBJ2-2; the match to TRBD2 covers 16 bases. Trimming cost V 10 bases and J 7 bases; bases outside gene matches: 9. The CDR3 covers 16 residues. Germline loops: CDR1 SGHAT, CDR2 FQNNGV.

The chain uses TRBV9 and TRBJ2-2; weak D call: TRBD2 (6 bases). Germline V gene lookup returns CDR1 SGDLS and CDR2 YYNGEE. Trimming removed 1 base from V and 13 bases from J, with 17 bases in between. The CDR3 spans 14 residues. Here the CDR3 DNA reads TGTGCCAGCAGCGTACTAAGTACGGGGGATAGGCTGTTTTTT. This gives the protein CASSVLSTGDRLFF.

J is TRBJ1-4 and V is TRBV24-1; 8 bases line up with TRBD1. Germline CDR1 KGHDR, CDR2 SFDVKD. CDR3 length: 14 residues. Germline trimming cut 12 bases from V and 7 bases from J; bases unmatched to any gene: 12. CDR3 coding DNA: TGTGCCTCCCGAACTGGACAGGGTAGTGAAAAACTGTTTTTT. This sequence encodes CASRTGQGSEKLFF.